A selection of T cell receptor beta chains follows, all from one sample in a study of T cell changes during pregnancy in multiple sclerosis. The table came from immunoSEQ multiplex PCR; TCRdb's copy has only in-frame clones and leaves some out. The sample lists tens of thousands of clones; roughly 93% were seen once. This material consisted of peripheral blood, taken in the second trimester of pregnancy. The receptors here all came from a female donor in good health, enrolled as a control in a pregnancy study. CDR3s include the opening cysteine and the closing phenylalanine or tryptophan. The D gene is left open where the match is weak. Not every row has a clone size; where given, it reads once, few, many or a size class.

V	D	size	J	CDR3	DNA
TRBV9	.	once	TRBJ2-3	CASSVLGGPTDTQYF	TGTGCCAGCAGCGTCTTGGGGGGGCCCACAGATACGCAGTATTTT
TRBV9	TRBD2	once	TRBJ2-1	CASSILAEHYNEQFF	TGTGCCAGCAGCATACTAGCGGAGCATTACAATGAGCAGTTCTTC
TRBV7-8	TRBD1	.	TRBJ2-3	CASSSGTGSPSTDTQYF	TGTGCCAGCAGCTCGGGGACAGGTTCGCCCAGCACAGATACGCAGTATTTT
TRBV6-4	.	.	TRBJ1-1	CASSQDGENTEAFF	TGTGCCAGCAGTCAGGACGGGGAAAACACTGAAGCTTTCTTT
TRBV27	.	.	TRBJ1-1	CASSLWWPNTEAFF	TGTGCCAGCTCATTGTGGTGGCCGAACACTGAAGCTTTCTTT
TRBV11-2	TRBD1	.	TRBJ1-2	CASSLSRGHDGYTF	TGTGCCAGCAGCTTAAGCAGGGGGCACGATGGCTACACCTTC
TRBV5-4	.	.	TRBJ1-1	CASSLKGARTEAFF	TGTGCCAGCAGCCTCAAAGGTGCCAGGACTGAAGCTTTCTTT
TRBV12-5	.	.	TRBJ2-3	CASGWATDTQYF	TGTGCTAGTGGTTGGGCCACAGATACGCAGTATTTT
TRBV13	TRBD1	.	TRBJ1-4	CASRKRTGREKLFF	TGTGCCAGCAGAAAGAGGACAGGGCGGGAAAAACTGTTTTTT
TRBV27	TRBD1	.	TRBJ2-7	CAVTGGGEQYF	TGTGCCGTAACAGGGGGCGGCGAGCAGTACTTC
TRBV10-1	.	.	TRBJ2-3	CASSEEGLRTDTQYF	TGCGCCAGCAGTGAGGAGGGACTCCGCACAGATACGCAGTATTTT
TRBV6-5	.	.	TRBJ1-1	CASSQQDRALRAFF	TGTGCCAGCAGCCAACAGGACAGAGCCTTGAGAGCTTTCTTT
TRBV29-1	.	.	TRBJ1-1	CSVEWGRNTEAFF	TGCAGCGTTGAATGGGGCCGGAACACTGAAGCTTTCTTT
TRBV7-7	TRBD2	.	TRBJ2-5	CASSFQAGASETQYF	TGTGCTAGCAGCTTTCAAGCGGGAGCATCAGAGACCCAGTACTTC
TRBV5-1	TRBD1	.	TRBJ2-3	CASSKTGTGGTDTQYF	TGCGCCAGCAGCAAGACAGGGACAGGGGGAACAGATACGCAGTATTTT
TRBV7-3	.	.	TRBJ1-6	CASSLAAGSPLHF	TGTGCCAGCAGCTTAGCAGCGGGTTCACCCCTCCACTTT
TRBV5-1	TRBD1	.	TRBJ2-3	CASSLGGTGAQGGTDTQYF	TGCGCCAGCAGCTTGGGAGGGACAGGGGCACAGGGGGGCACAGATACGCAGTATTTT
TRBV4-2	.	once	TRBJ1-1	CASSLPDRKNTEAFF	TGTGCCAGCAGCCTACCGGACAGAAAAAACACTGAAGCTTTCTTT